A selection of T cell receptor beta chains follows, all from one sample in a study of CD8+ T cells in alopecia areata. Sequencing used immunoSEQ multiplex PCR; TCRdb keeps in-frame clones, though not all of them. The sample consists of more than 110,000 clones, about 59% of them appearing once. The material sequenced was CD8+ T cells sorted from blood, taken at week 4, from a patient treated with tofacitinib. The receptors were sampled from a human donor with alopecia areata. Each CDR3 is given with its conserved first and last residue. Fields, in order: J gene, V gene, D gene, clone size, CDR3 protein, CDR3 DNA. A D gene is named only where the DNA matches it firmly. Expanded clones are given a class, and other clones once, few, many or no size at all.

>TRBJ1-1|TRBV5-6|-|-
CASTSYVGGQAFF
TGTGCCAGCACCTCCTATGTGGGGGGGCAAGCTTTCTTT
>TRBJ2-4|TRBV29-1|-|few
CSVVGNIQYF
TGCAGCGTTGTAGGAAACATTCAGTACTTC
>TRBJ2-5|TRBV13|-|-
CASSPGFQETQYF
TGTGCCAGCAGCCCTGGGTTCCAAGAGACCCAGTACTTC
>TRBJ2-6|TRBV2|-|-
CASSEVGATGANVLTF
TGTGCCAGCAGTGAAGTTGGTGCCACTGGGGCCAACGTCCTGACTTTC
>TRBJ1-4|TRBV7-9|TRBD1|-
CASSDRSYGTDEKLFF
TGTGCCAGCAGCGACCGAAGCTACGGGACAGATGAAAAACTGTTTTTT
>TRBJ1-2|TRBV5-6|-|-
CASSLLGMDGYTF
TGTGCCAGCAGCTTACTGGGAATGGATGGCTACACCTTC
>TRBJ2-4|TRBV9|TRBD2|few
CASSLRGEGNIQYF
TGTGCCAGCAGCTTGCGGGGGGAAGGTAACATTCAGTACTTC
>TRBJ2-1|TRBV6-4|-|few
CASSDSGNEQFF
TGTGCCAGCAGTGACTCAGGGAATGAGCAGTTCTTC
>TRBJ1-6|TRBV29-1|-|-
CSVEGYNSPLHF
TGCAGCGTTGAGGGGTATAATTCACCCCTCCACTTT
>TRBJ2-5|TRBV29-1|-|few
CSVEDTESQETQYF
TGCAGCGTTGAAGATACAGAGTCCCAAGAGACCCAGTACTTC
>TRBJ2-1|TRBV6-1|TRBD2|-
CASSDIGLAGASYNEQFF
TGTGCCAGCAGTGATATCGGGCTAGCGGGGGCCTCTTACAATGAGCAGTTCTTC
>TRBJ2-7|TRBV29-1|TRBD1|few
CSVVQGASYEQYF
TGCAGCGTTGTTCAGGGGGCTTCCTACGAGCAGTACTTC
>TRBJ2-4|TRBV5-4|TRBD1|-
CASSLRQGENIQYF
TGTGCCAGCAGCTTGCGACAGGGGGAAAACATTCAGTACTTC
>TRBJ2-6|TRBV2|-|few
CASRDSGANVLTF
TGTGCCAGCAGAGACTCTGGGGCCAACGTCCTGACTTTC
>TRBJ1-6|TRBV4-1|-|-
CASSQGPSSYNSPLHF
TGCGCCAGCAGCCAAGGACCGAGCTCCTATAATTCACCCCTCCACTTT
>TRBJ1-2|TRBV7-9|TRBD1|few
CASSLADRGRDGYTF
TGTGCCAGCAGCTTAGCCGACAGGGGACGAGATGGCTACACCTTC
>TRBJ2-5|TRBV7-2|-|-
CASGIETQYF
TGTGCCAGCGGCATAGAGACCCAGTACTTC
>TRBJ1-2|TRBV13|TRBD1|-
CASSYRGNYGYTF
TGTGCCAGCAGTTACAGGGGGAACTATGGCTACACCTTC
>TRBJ1-1|TRBV6-4|-|-
CASSDAVNTEAFF
TGTGCCAGCAGTGACGCGGTGAACACTGAAGCTTTCTTT